This T cell receptor (beta chain) was captured by sequencing in a study of blood T cell repertoires in COVID-19. Across the study: The United States, Italy and Spain provided the acute and convalescent COVID-19 samples. In each case, the material was cDNA or gDNA derived from T cells, B-cell-depleted T cells, or PBMCs.

Method: immunoSEQ multiplex PCR; TCRdb's copy keeps in-frame clones and lacks some. The table includes 45,000 to 55,000 clones, 68% detected once. V lost 4 bases, J lost 0 bases, and 23 bases stayed unmatched. Germline loops: CDR1 SGDLS, CDR2 YYNGEE. This CDR3 is 21 amino acids long. The sequence came from a woman aged 70-85 years with acute or convalescent COVID-19. This chain links TRBV9 with TRBJ1-1; 8 bases align to TRBD1. Material: peripheral blood. The CDR3 bases are TGTGCCAGCAGCCCCCTTGGGGCAGGGGGCGGCTTAAAAGGGATGAACACTGAAGCTTTCTTT. Translated, it gives CASSPLGAGGGLKGMNTEAFF.